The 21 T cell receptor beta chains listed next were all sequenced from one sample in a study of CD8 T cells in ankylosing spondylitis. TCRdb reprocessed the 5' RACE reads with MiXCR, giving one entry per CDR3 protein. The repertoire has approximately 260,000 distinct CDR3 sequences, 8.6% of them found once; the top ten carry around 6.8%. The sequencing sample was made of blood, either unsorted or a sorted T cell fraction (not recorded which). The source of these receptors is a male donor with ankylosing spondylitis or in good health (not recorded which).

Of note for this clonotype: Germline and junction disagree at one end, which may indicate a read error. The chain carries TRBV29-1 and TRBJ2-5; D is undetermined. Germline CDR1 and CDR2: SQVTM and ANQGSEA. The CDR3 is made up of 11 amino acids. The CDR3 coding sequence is TGCAGCGTTGCTAACCAAGAGGCCCAGTACTTC. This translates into CSVANQEAQYF.

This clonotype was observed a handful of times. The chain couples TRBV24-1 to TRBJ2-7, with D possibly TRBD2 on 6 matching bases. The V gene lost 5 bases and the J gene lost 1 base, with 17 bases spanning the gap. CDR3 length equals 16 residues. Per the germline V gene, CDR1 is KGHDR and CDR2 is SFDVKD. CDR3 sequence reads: CATSAWRAAASYEQYF. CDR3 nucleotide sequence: TGTGCCACCAGTGCCTGGAGGGCCGCTGCATCCTACGAGCAGTACTTC.

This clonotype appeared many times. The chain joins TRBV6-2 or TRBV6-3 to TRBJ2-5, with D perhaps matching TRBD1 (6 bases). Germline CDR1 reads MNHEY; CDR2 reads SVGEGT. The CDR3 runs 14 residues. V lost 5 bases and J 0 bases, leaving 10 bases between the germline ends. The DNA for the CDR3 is TGTGCCAGCAGTCCCCCAGGGGACCAAGAGACCCAGTACTTC. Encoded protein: CASSPPGDQETQYF.

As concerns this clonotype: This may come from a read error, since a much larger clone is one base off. The DNA for the CDR3 is TGTGCCAGCAGTGAATGGATGAGTGAGCAGTTCTTC. It encodes CASSEWMSEQFF. V usage is TRBV25-1 and J usage is TRBJ2-1; D is ambiguous. The germline V and J ends were trimmed by 1 base and 9 bases, with 7 bases remaining between them. The CDR3 totals 12 residues. Germline CDR1 MGHDK, CDR2 SYGVNS.

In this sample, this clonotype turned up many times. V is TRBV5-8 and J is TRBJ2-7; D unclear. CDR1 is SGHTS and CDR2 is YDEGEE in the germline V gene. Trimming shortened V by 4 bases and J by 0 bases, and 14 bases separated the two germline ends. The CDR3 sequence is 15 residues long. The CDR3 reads CASSPRGMSSYEQYF. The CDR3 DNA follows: TGTGCCAGCAGCCCGCGTGGGATGAGCTCCTACGAGCAGTACTTC.

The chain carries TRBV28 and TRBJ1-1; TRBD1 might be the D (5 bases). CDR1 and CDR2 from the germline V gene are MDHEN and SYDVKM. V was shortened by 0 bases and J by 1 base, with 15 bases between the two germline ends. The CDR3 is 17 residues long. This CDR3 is CASSLWAGTATNTEAFF. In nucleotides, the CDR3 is TGTGCCAGCAGTTTATGGGCGGGGACGGCAACGAACACTGAAGCTTTCTTT.

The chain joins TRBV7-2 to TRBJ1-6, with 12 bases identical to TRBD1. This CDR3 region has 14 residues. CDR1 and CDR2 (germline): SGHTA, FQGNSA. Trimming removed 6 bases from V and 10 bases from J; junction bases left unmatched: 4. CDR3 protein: CASRPGTGGSPLHF. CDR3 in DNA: TGTGCCAGCAGACCCGGGACAGGGGGCTCACCCCTCCACTTT.

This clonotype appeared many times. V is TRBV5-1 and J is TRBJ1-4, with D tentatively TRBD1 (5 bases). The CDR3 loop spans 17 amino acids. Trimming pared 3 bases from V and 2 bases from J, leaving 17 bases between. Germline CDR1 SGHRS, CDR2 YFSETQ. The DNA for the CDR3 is TGCGCCAGCAGCTCGGGCAGGGTTCTTTCGACTAATGAAAAACTGTTTTTT. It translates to CASSSGRVLSTNEKLFF.

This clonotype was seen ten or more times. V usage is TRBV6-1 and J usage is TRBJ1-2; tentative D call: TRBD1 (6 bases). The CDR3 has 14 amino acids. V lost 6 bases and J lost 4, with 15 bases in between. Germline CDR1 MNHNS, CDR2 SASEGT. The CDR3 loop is CASSPEGVAYGYTF. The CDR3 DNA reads TGTGCCAGCAGCCCCGAGGGGGTGGCCTATGGCTACACCTTC.

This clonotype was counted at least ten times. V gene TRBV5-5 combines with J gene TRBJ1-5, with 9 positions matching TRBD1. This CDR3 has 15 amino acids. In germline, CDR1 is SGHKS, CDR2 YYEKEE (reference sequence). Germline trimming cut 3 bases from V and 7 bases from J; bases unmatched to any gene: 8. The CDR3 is CASSSRDRVSQPQHF. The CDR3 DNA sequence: TGTGCCAGCAGCTCCCGGGACAGGGTGAGCCAGCCCCAGCATTTT.

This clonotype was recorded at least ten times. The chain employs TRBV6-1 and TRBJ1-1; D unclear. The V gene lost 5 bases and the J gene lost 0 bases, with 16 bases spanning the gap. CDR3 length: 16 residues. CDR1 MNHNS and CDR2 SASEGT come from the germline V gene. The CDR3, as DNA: TGTGCCAGCAGTCGGGTCGTTCGAAGGGTGAACACTGAAGCTTTCTTT. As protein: CASSRVVRRVNTEAFF.

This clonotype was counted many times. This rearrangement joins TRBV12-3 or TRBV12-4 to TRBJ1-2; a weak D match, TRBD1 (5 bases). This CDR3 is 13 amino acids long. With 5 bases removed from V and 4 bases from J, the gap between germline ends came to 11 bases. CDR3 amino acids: CASSAGDVYGYTF. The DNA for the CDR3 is TGTGCCAGCAGTGCGGGGGACGTCTATGGCTACACCTTC.

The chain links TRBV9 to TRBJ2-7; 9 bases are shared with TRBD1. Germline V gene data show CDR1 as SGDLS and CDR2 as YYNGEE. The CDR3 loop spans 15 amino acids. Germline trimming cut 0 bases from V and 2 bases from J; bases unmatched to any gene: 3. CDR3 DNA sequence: TGTGCCAGCAGCGTAGGGGGACAGGGCGCCTACGAGCAGTACTTC. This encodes CASSVGGQGAYEQYF.

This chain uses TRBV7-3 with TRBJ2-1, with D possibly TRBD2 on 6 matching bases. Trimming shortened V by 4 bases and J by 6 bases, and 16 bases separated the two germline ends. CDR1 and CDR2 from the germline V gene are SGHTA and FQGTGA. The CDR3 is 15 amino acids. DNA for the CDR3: TGTGCCAGCAGCTCCTCCGGGACTCTTCTCAATGAGCAGTTCTTC. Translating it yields CASSSSGTLLNEQFF. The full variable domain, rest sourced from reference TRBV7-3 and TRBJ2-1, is GAGVSQTPSNKVTEKGKYVELRCDPISGHTALYWYRQSLGQGPEFLIYFQGTGAADDSGLPNDRFFAVRPEGSVSTLKIQRTERGDSAVYLCASSSSGTLLNEQFFGPGTRLTVL.

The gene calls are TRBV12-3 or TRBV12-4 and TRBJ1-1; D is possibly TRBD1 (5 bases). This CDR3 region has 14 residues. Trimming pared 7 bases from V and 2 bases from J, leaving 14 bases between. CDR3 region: CASTLEGRNTEAFF. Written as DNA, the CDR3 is TGTGCCAGCACCTTGGAGGGGAGAAACACTGAAGCTTTCTTT.

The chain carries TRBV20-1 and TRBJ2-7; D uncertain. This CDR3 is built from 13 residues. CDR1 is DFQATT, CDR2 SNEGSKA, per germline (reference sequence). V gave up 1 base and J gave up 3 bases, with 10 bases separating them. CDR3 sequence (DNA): TGCAGTGCTAGAGCGAGTAAAAACTACGAGCAGTACTTC. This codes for CSARASKNYEQYF.

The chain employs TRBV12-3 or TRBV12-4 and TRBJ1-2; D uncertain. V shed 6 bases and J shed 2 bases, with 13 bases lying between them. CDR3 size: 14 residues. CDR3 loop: CASSPVGSNYGYTF. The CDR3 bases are TGTGCCAGCAGCCCGGTAGGATCGAACTATGGCTACACCTTC.

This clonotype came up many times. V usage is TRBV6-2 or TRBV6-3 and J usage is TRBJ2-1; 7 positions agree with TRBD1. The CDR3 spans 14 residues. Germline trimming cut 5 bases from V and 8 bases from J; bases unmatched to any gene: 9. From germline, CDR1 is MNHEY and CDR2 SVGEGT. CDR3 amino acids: CASSKDRTLDEQFF. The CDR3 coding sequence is TGTGCCAGCAGTAAGGACAGGACTTTGGATGAGCAGTTCTTC.

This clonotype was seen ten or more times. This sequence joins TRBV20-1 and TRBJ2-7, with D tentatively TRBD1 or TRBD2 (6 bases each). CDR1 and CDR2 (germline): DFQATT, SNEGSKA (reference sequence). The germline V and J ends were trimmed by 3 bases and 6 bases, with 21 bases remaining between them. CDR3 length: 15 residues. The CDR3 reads CSASAPGAGPREQYF. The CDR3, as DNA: TGCAGTGCTAGTGCCCCGGGGGCGGGTCCTCGCGAGCAGTACTTC.

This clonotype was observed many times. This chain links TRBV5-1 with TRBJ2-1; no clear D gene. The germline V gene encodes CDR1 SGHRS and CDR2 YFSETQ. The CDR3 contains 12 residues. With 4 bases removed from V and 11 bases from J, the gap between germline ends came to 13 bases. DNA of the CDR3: TGCGCCAGCAGCGGGTCTATAGATCAGCAGTTCTTC. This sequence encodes CASSGSIDQQFF.

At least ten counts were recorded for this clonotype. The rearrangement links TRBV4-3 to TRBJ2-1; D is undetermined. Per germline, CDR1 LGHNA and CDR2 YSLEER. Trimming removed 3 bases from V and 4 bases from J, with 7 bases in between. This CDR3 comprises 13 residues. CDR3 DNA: TGCGCCAGCAGCCAGGGCCCTTACAATGAGCAGTTCTTC. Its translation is CASSQGPYNEQFF.